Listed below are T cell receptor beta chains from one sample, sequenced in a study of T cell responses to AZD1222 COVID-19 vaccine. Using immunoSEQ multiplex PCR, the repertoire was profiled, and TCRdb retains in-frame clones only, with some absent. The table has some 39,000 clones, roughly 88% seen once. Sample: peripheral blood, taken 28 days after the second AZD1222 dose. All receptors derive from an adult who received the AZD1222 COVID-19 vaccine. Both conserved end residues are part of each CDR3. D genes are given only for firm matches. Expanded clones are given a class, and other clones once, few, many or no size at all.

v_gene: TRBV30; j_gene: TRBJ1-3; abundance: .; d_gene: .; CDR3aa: CAWGETGGNTIYF; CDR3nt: TGTGCCTGGGGTGAGACAGGTGGAAACACCATATATTTT
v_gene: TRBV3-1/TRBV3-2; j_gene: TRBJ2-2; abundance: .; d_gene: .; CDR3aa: CASSLLNTGELFF; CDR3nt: TGTGCCAGCAGCCTCCTCAACACCGGGGAGCTGTTTTTT
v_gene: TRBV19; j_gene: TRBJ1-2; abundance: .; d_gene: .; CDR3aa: CASSKRTDAVGGYTF; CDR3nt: TGTGCCAGTAGTAAAAGGACGGACGCTGTGGGGGGCTACACCTTC
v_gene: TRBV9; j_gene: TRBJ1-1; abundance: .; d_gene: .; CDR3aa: CASSPTAYTEAFF; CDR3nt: TGTGCCAGCAGCCCTACAGCATACACTGAAGCTTTCTTT
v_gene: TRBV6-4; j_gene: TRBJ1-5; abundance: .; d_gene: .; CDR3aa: CASHRQPQHF; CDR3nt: TGTGCCTCCCACAGACAGCCCCAGCATTTT
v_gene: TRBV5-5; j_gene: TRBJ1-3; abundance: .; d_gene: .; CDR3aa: CASSPDLGTGNTIYF; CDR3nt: TGTGCCAGCAGCCCCGACCTGGGGACAGGAAACACCATATATTTT
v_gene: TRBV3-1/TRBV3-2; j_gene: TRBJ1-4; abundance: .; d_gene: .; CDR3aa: CASSQAATNEKLFF; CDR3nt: TGTGCCAGCAGCCAAGCTGCAACTAATGAAAAACTGTTTTTT
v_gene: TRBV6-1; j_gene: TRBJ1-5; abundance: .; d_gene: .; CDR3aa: CASSDGYSNQPQHF; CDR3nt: TGTGCCAGCAGTGATGGCTATAGCAATCAGCCCCAGCATTTT
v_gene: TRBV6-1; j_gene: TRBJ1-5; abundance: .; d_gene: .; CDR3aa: CASSEVIQGNQPQHF; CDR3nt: TGTGCCAGCAGTGAAGTTATCCAGGGGAATCAGCCCCAGCATTTT
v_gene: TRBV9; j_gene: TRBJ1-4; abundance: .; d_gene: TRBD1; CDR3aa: CASSDTGGTNEKLFF; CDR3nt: TGTGCCAGCAGCGATACAGGGGGCACTAATGAAAAACTGTTTTTT
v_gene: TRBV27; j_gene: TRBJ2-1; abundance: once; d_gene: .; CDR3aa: CASSSLQGHNYNEQFF; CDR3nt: TGTGCCAGCTCTTCTTTACAGGGACATAACTACAATGAGCAGTTCTTC
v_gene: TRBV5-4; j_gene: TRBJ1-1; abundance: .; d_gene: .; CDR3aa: CASSEETENTEAFF; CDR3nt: TGTGCCAGCAGCGAGGAGACAGAGAACACTGAAGCTTTCTTT
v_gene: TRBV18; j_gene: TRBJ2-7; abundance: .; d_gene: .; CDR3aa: CASSPTGTYEQYF; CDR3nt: TGTGCCAGCTCACCGACGGGAACCTACGAGCAGTACTTC
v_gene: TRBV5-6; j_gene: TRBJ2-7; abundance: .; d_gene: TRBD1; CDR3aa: CASSPPTGSRYEQYF; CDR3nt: TGTGCCAGCAGTCCTCCGACAGGGAGTAGGTACGAGCAGTACTTC
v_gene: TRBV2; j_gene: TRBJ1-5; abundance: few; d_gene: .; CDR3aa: CASSEPGRNLSPQHF; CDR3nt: TGTGCCAGCAGTGAACCGGGACGAAATTTGTCGCCCCAGCATTTT
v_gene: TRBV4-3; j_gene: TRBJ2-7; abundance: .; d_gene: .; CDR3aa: CASSQGRGSGEQYF; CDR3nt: TGCGCCAGCAGCCAAGGAAGAGGCTCGGGCGAGCAGTACTTC
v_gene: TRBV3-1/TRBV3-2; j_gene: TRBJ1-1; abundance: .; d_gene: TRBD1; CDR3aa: CASSHPRDRGLTEAFF; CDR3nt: TGTGCCAGCAGCCATCCTAGGGACAGGGGGCTGACTGAAGCTTTCTTT
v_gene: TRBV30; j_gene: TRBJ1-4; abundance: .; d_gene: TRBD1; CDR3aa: CAWSKRTGTNEKLFF; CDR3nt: TGTGCCTGGAGTAAACGGACAGGGACTAATGAAAAACTGTTTTTT
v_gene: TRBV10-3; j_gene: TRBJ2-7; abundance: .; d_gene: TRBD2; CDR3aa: CAISESGLAGVYEQYF; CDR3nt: TGTGCCATCAGTGAGTCCGGACTAGCGGGGGTCTACGAGCAGTACTTC
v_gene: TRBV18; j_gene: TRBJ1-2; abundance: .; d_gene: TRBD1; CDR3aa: CASSPFDRVNYGYTF; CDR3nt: TGTGCCAGCTCACCCTTTGACAGGGTTAACTATGGCTACACCTTC
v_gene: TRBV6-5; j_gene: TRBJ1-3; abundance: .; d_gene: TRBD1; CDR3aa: CASREGQGGNTIYF; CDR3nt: TGTGCCAGCAGGGAGGGACAGGGAGGAAACACCATATATTTT
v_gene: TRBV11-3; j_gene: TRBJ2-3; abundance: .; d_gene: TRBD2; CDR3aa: CASSDGTSGVTDTQYF; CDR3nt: TGTGCCAGCAGCGATGGGACTAGCGGGGTCACAGATACGCAGTATTTT
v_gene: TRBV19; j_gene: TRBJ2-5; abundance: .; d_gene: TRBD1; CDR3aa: CASSRLKGAQETQYF; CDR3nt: TGTGCCAGTAGTAGGTTGAAGGGGGCCCAAGAGACCCAGTACTTC
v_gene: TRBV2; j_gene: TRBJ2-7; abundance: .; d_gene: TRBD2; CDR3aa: CASRTRLAGPFDEQYF; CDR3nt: TGTGCCAGCAGAACCAGACTAGCGGGGCCTTTTGACGAGCAGTACTTC
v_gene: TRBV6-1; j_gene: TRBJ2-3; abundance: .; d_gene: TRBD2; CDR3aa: CASSEAGGTDTQYF; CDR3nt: TGTGCCAGCAGTGAAGCGGGAGGGACAGATACGCAGTATTTT
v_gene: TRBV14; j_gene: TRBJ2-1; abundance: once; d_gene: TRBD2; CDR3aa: CASSQDQGAGAYNEQFF; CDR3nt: TGTGCCAGCAGCCAAGATCAGGGAGCGGGGGCGTACAATGAGCAGTTCTTC
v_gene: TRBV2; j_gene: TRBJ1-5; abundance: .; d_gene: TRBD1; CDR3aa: CASSDDRAQPQHF; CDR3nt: TGTGCCAGCAGTGATGACAGGGCACAGCCCCAGCATTTT
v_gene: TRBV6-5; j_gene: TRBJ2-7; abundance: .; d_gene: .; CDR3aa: CASSYAGGQGYEQYF; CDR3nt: TGTGCCAGCAGTTACGCCGGGGGGCAGGGCTACGAGCAGTACTTC
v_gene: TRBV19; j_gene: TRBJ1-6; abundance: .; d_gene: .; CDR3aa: CARASWSLPPLHF; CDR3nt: TGTGCCAGAGCCTCGTGGTCCCTTCCACCCCTCCACTTT
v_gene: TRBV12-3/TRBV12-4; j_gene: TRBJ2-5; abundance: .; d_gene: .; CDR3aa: CASSSPGAKTQYF; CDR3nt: TGTGCCAGCAGCTCCCCGGGCGCAAAGACCCAGTACTTC
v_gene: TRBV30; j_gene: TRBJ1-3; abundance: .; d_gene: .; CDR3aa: CAWSSRNSGNTIYF; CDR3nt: TGTGCCTGGAGTTCACGAAACTCTGGAAACACCATATATTTT
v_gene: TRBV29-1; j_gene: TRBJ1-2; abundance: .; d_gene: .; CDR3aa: CSVEEYREDGYTF; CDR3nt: TGCAGCGTTGAAGAATACCGTGAGGATGGCTACACCTTC
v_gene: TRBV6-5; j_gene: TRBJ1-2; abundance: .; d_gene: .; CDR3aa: CAIRGSTNYGYTF; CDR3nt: TGTGCCATCCGGGGGTCAACTAACTATGGCTACACCTTC
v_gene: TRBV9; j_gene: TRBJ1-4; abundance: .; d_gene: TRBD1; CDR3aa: CASSVAGTANEKLFF; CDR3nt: TGTGCCAGCAGCGTAGCCGGGACAGCGAATGAAAAACTGTTTTTT
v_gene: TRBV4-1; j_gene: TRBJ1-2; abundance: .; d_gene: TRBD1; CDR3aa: CASSRGQGNSYGYTF; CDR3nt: TGCGCCAGCAGCCGAGGACAGGGAAACAGCTATGGCTACACCTTC
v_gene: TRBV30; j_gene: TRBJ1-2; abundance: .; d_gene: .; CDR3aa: CAWSPGSSRGYTF; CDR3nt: TGTGCCTGGAGCCCCGGGAGTTCACGTGGCTACACCTTC
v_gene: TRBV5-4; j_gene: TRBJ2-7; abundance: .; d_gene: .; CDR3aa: CASSSPNTEAYEQYF; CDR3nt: TGTGCCAGCAGCTCGCCAAATACAGAGGCTTACGAGCAGTACTTC
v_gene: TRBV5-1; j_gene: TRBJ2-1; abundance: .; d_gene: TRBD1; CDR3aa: CASSLGQGVNEQFF; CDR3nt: TGCGCCAGCAGCTTGGGACAGGGGGTTAATGAGCAGTTCTTC
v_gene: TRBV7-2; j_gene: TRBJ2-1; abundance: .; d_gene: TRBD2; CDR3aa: CASGLAPYNEQFF; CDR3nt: TGTGCCAGCGGACTAGCCCCTTACAATGAGCAGTTCTTC
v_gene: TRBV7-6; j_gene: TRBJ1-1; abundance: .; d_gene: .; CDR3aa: CASSLAPDNFDTEAFF; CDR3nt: TGTGCCAGCAGCTTAGCTCCGGACAATTTTGACACTGAAGCTTTCTTT
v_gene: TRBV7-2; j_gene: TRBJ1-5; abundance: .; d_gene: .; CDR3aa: CASSLTGRYQPQHF; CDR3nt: TGTGCCAGCAGCTTAACAGGGCGTTATCAGCCCCAGCATTTT
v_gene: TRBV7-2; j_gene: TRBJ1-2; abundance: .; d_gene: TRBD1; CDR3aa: CASTQDRTGIPNYGYTF; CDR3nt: TGTGCCAGCACCCAGGATCGGACAGGCATACCTAACTATGGCTACACCTTC
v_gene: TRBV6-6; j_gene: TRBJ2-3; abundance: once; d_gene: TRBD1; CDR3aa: CASSNPGGVVIDTQYF; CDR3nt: TGTGCCAGCAGCAACCCAGGGGGCGTTGTGATAGATACGCAGTATTTT
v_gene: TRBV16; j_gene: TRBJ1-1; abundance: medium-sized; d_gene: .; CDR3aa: CASSQGDQGGAFF; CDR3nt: TGTGCCAGCAGCCAAGGGGACCAGGGTGGGGCTTTCTTT